This T cell receptor (beta chain) is from a study of T cell responses to AZD1222 COVID-19 vaccine. Study findings and constraints: Targeting of unmutated variant regions was reportedly seen in nearly half of spike-specific TCRs. Repertoire collection took place solely once the T cell response had peaked. Recipients of two AZD1222 doses showed rising Spike-specific TCR breadth and depth.

Comment on this clone: The target antigen is unknown.

The CDR3 is 16 residues long. The V end lost 1 base, the J end lost 8 bases, and 18 bases lay between the germline ends. Germline V gives CDR1 MNHEY, CDR2 SMNVEV (reference sequence). Measured with immunoSEQ multiplex PCR; TCRdb has only the in-frame clones, and not every one. Among about 180,000 clones listed, roughly 94% were seen once. The chain has TRBV27 and TRBJ2-4; D is ambiguous. This sequence originates from an adult who received the AZD1222 COVID-19 vaccine. The specimen comprised peripheral blood, sampled 28 days after the second AZD1222 dose. The CDR3 nucleotides read TGTGCCAGCAGTTTATTCCCCTACGGCCCGACGGACATTCAGTACTTC. Translation: CASSLFPYGPTDIQYF.